This T cell receptor (beta chain) was captured by sequencing in a study of cytomegalovirus exposure and HLA in healthy donors (dated by TCRdb to the late 2010s). General notes on the study: According to an earlier analysis of a few hundred of the donors, about 179 million T cells yielded 90 million to 130 million unique TCR beta sequences and approximately 280 Gb of sequence data. An early release covering about 600 HLA-typed donors comprised 250 to 350 gigabases of sequencing data and approximately 80 million unique TCR sequences. The genetic ancestry cluster associated with self-reported Caucasian donors included around 76% of the approximately 410 genotyped donors. The study was designed to test whether signatures of past pathogen exposure could be identified by cataloging public T cell receptors. Using immunosequencing, the study profiled T cell repertoires from 500 to 800 subjects and related those repertoires to cytomegalovirus serostatus. Along with the approximately 700-subject first cohort, a separate validation cohort of around 110 different subjects was used. To predict cytomegalovirus infection status, the study brought together high-throughput TCR immunosequencing, statistical association of individual TCRs with disease status, and machine learning. A later analysis re-examined previously published TCR beta repertoires from 500 to 700 donors and added high-resolution HLA genotyping to investigate patterns of TCR occurrence. The later analysis used no new phenotypic data to find candidate immune exposures, relying instead on TCR beta sequences and their occurrence across donors. To decide whether each TCR beta V gene segment behaved as functional or pseudogenic, an earlier analysis of over 500 of the donors relied on high-throughput TCR beta sequencing. Donor age, sex, ethnicity and CMV serostatus were compiled alongside the repertoire data. Genome-wide SNP genotypes for about 65% of the 666 donors were used in a later genetic analysis, which treated that subset as a discovery cohort. All discovery cohort repertoires had been generated using a single sequencing platform. HLA typing included class I and class II loci at four-digit resolution. The number of typed donors differed by locus: about 629-630 for A, B, C, DRB1 and DQB1; some 500 for DQA1; fewer than 610 for DPA1; and around 470 for DPB1. Because of strong linkage in the cohort, a handful of DR-DQ haplotypes were treated as single units for association and clustering. Among about 400 genotyped donors of the cohort, an average of around 240,000 unique TCR beta nucleotide sequences was sequenced per donor, of which 15% to 20% were non-productive. Findings and caveats that apply to the study as a whole: In an earlier analysis of fewer than 700 of the donors, most TCR beta V segments appeared in productive rearrangements about 87% or about 30% of the time, broadly matching IMGT annotations. Correlated functional status among segregating V segments might be attributable to linkage disequilibrium, but an unknown experimental factor could not be ruled out. Specific HLA alleles were associated with over 15,000 TCR beta sequences at a false discovery rate of 0.05 in a later analysis. According to the authors, the approach could potentially be generalized to other disease states and immunological phenotypes. Because HLA typing was unavailable for some donors at each locus, only the typed subset was used in association tests. A further reported finding was that TCR beta sequences accurately predicted the HLA-A and HLA-B alleles for most subjects in the first cohort. Several of the top co-occurrence clusters appeared to be linked to parvovirus B19, influenza, CMV and Epstein-Barr virus, according to a later analysis. For the cohort, immune exposure information was limited to CMV serostatus. Because counts were too low, about 17 rarely observed V segments, including chromosome 9 orphons, were excluded from the earlier analysis of 587 of the donors. Only TCR beta chains were sequenced in this cohort, and the absence of alpha or paired-chain data limited detectable features. Assigning TCR associations to individual alleles was difficult when HLA alleles, especially DR and DQ, strongly co-occurred. While some public TCRs were present in many individuals, most TCR sequences turned up only very rarely across donors. A cluster of highly shared sequence variants was judged likely to represent a technical artifact of the sequencing pipeline. Cytomegalovirus status was reported to be diagnosed by the classifier with high specificity and sensitivity in both the original and validation cohorts. The study listed 164 TCR beta chains as associated with cytomegalovirus. Roughly uniform sequencing depth across donors was assumed in presence/absence analyses, although this assumption may not hold. A later analysis found that most CMV-associated TCR beta chains appeared HLA-restricted, with HLA associations seemingly driven largely by CMV exposure. In a later analysis, HLA-associated TCR beta chains were found to be more clonally expanded and to have lower generation probabilities than equally common non-associated chains. In vitro tests confirmed that a few of the cytomegalovirus-associated TCR beta chains recognize cytomegalovirus antigens. In a later genetic analysis, fewer N-insertions in productive TCRs were reported among donors in an Asian-associated ancestry cluster than the roughly 710-donor mean. A later genetic analysis associated a missense DCLRE1C variant with V-gene and J-gene trimming of TCR beta chains, and an independent cohort replicated the association. Some IMGT-functional V segments, including TRBV6-2 and TRBV6-3, could not be told apart with the 87-base-pair reads, so those segments were excluded. According to a later analysis, TCR association rates differed among HLA loci, with DRB1 alleles showing the most associated TCRs and HLA-C alleles showing the fewest.

To note about this clone: Its antigen is currently not known. No base quality information exists; no much larger clone differs at one position.

In total, 600 or so healthy bone marrow donors made up the cohort. At the time of sampling, every cohort member was nominally healthy, though immune exposures that went unrecorded were likely present. The donor was CMV seronegative and belonged to the group of several hundred seronegative cohort members. A peripheral blood sample was collected from each donor, and TCR beta sequencing was performed on peripheral blood mononuclear cells. Genomic DNA extraction from the blood cell samples was performed with the Qiagen DNeasy Blood Extraction Kit. The germline V gene yields SGHRS for CDR1 and YFSETQ for CDR2. The CDR3 runs 17 amino acids, cysteine and phenylalanine included. Only the CDR3 part of the read is kept: 51 bases, read in frame from the first base. The germline V and J ends show losses of 4 bases and 2 bases respectively, and no gene match explains 7 bases of the junction. The method was the immunoSEQ multiplex PCR assay. For the multiplex PCR, a mixture combining 60 forward primers for TCR Vbeta segments and 13 reverse primers for TCR Jbeta segments was used. Amplification of the CDR3 region of rearranged TCR beta genes was performed with a multiplex PCR assay on genomic DNA. The Illumina HiSeq System was used to sequence the amplified TCR beta libraries as 87-base-pair reads. In the original analysis: Across the 670 or so repertoires, a later analysis counted approximately 75 million unique TCR beta chains, approximately 10 million of which were shared by at least two donors. To remove PCR and sequencing errors, raw reads were error-corrected and collapsed into unique sequences using a nearest-neighbor algorithm that merged closely related sequences. V, D and J gene segments were assigned by aligning CDR3 sequences to IMGT reference sequences. For a sequence to be retained, at least a six-nucleotide match to both a V gene segment and a J gene segment was required. A rearrangement counted as productive if the CDR3 had no stop codons and remained in frame with V and J, and every other rearrangement counted as non-productive. Following IMGT convention, CDR3 was defined as the stretch from the second conserved V-encoded cysteine up to the conserved J-encoded phenylalanine. The earlier analysis of 587 of the donors excluded sequences that lacked an unambiguous match to a single V gene segment. In an earlier analysis of a few hundred of the donors, a V segment was called functional when productive rearrangements were above 56.7%, and segregating when the standard deviation between donors exceeded 5%. To diagnose cytomegalovirus status from the catalog of TCR beta chain sequences, a statistical classification framework was built. In a later analysis, TCR nucleotide sequences were compared against IMGT/GENE-DB human TR gene sequences so that V and J genes could be assigned. Using the TCRdist pipeline, a later analysis assigned CDR3 sequences along with most-parsimonious VDJ recombination scenarios. In a later analysis, each TCR beta chain was defined by its CDR3 amino acid sequence together with its V-gene family, and reads without a unique V-gene family were excluded. To address suspected cross-contamination and a sequencing artifact, a later analysis removed a few hundred highly shared, low-generation-probability nucleotide sequences. In a later analysis, a clonal expansion index for each public chain was calculated from normalized within-repertoire ranks of inferred template counts. In a later analysis, generation probabilities were computed with a VDJ recombination model fitted to out-of-frame rearrangements, and the resulting probabilities were checked against IGoR. A later analysis scored TCR-TCR, TCR-HLA and TCR-CMV co-occurrence with hypergeometric tests, applying a repertoire-size bias correction to TCR pairs. A later analysis estimated false discovery rates by permuting HLA or CMV assignments 20 times. In a later analysis, co-occurring TCRs were grouped using DBSCAN, with TCRdist sequence similarity added in when clustering inside HLA-allele-positive subsets. For co-occurrence clustering, repertoires with fewer than 30,000 or more than 120,000 public chains were excluded, along with a handful of repertoires with anomalous nucleotide sharing. TCRdb limited this immuneACCESS table to in-frame rearrangements with V and J called. A share of clones is missing; checked studies link under half to unresolved V genes, and the rest is unexplained. That table gives V, J and clone size, and the DNA gave D and trimming. The sample table records some 160,000 clones; roughly 83% of these occur just once. 1.5% of the sample comes from the top ten.

This TCR came from a woman between 18 and 30 years old in good health and CMV-seronegative. The chain employs TRBV5-1 and TRBJ1-5; a stretch of 12 junction bases matches TRBD1. The sample was PBMCs. The CDR3 in this case is CASSVGTGGVGNQPQHF. The sequence in DNA is TGCGCCAGCAGCGTCGGGACAGGGGGCGTCGGCAATCAGCCCCAGCATTTT.